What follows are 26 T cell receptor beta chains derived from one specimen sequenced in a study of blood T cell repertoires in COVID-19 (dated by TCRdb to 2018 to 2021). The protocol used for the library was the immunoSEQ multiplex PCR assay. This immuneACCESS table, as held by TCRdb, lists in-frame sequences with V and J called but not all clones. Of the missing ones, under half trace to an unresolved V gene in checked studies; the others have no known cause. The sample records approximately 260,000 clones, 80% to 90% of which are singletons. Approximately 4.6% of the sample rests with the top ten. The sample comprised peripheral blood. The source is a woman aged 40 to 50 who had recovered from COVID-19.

CDR3 protein: CATSVSGVETQYF. In nucleotides, the CDR3 is TGTGCCACCAGTGTTTCAGGGGTAGAGACCCAGTACTTC. The chain combines TRBV24-1 with TRBJ2-5; D might be TRBD1 (6 bases). Germline V gene sequence: CDR1 KGHDR, CDR2 SFDVKD. CDR3 length equals 13 residues. V was trimmed by 5 bases and J by 4 bases, leaving 10 bases between them.

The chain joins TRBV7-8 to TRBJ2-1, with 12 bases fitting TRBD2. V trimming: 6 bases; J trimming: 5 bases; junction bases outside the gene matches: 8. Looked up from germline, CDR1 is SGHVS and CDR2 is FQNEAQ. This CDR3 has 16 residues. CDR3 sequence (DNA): TGTGCCAGCAGAGCCGGGACTAGCGGGCCACACAATGAGCAGTTCTTC. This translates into CASRAGTSGPHNEQFF.

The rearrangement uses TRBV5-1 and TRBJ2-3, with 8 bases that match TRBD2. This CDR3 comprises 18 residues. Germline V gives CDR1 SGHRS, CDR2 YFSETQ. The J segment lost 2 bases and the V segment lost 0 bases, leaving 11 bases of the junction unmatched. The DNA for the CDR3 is TGCGCCAGCAGCTTGGATCCTAGCGGGTCCATCACCACAGATACGCAGTATTTT. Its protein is CASSLDPSGSITTDTQYF.

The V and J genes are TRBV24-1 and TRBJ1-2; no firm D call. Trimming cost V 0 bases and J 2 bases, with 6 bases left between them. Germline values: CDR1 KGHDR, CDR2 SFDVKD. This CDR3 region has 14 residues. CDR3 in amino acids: CATSDLMANYGYTF. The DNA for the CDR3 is TGTGCCACCAGTGATTTGATGGCCAACTATGGCTACACCTTC.

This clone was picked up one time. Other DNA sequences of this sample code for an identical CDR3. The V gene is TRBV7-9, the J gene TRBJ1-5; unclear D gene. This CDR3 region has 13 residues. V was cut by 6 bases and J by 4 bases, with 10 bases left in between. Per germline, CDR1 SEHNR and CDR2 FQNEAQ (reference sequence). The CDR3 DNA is TGTGCCAGCAGTTTTACGGGGAATCAGCCCCAGCATTTT. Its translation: CASSFTGNQPQHF.

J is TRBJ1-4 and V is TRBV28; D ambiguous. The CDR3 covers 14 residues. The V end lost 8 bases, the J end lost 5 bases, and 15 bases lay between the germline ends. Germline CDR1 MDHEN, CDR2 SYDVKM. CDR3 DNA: TGTGCCAGCCGAAGGCCGGACTCCAATGAAAAACTGTTTTTT. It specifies CASRRPDSNEKLFF.

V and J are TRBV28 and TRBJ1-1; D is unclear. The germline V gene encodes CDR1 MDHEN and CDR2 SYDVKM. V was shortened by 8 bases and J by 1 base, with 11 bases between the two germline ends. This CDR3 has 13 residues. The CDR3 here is CASGLHKNTEAFF. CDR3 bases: TGTGCCAGCGGCCTCCACAAGAACACTGAAGCTTTCTTT.

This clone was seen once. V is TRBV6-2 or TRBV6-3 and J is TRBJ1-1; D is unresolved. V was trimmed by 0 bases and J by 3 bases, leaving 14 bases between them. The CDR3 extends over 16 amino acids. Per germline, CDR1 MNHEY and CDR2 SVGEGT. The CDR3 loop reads CASSYSQVRLHTEAFF. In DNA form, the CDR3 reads TGTGCCAGCAGTTACTCGCAGGTTCGGTTGCACACTGAAGCTTTCTTT.

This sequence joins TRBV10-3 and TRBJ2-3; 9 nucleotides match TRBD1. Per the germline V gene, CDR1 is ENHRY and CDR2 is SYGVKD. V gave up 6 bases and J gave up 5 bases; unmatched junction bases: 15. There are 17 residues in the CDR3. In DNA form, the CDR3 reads TGTGCCATCAGCCCTGGGTGGGGACAGGGATCGGAAGATACGCAGTATTTT. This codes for CAISPGWGQGSEDTQYF.

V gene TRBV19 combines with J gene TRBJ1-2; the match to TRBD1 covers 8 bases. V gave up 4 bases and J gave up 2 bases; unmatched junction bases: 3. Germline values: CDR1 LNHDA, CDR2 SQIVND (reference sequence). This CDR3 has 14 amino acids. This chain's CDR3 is CASSTQGANYGYTF. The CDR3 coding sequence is TGTGCCAGTAGTACCCAGGGGGCAAACTATGGCTACACCTTC.

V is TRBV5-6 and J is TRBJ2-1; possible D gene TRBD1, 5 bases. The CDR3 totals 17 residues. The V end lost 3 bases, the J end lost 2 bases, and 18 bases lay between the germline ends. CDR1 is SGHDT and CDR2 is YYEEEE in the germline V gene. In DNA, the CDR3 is TGTGCCAGCAGCTCCGTCACCAGGAGACAGACCTACAATGAGCAGTTCTTC. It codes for CASSSVTRRQTYNEQFF.

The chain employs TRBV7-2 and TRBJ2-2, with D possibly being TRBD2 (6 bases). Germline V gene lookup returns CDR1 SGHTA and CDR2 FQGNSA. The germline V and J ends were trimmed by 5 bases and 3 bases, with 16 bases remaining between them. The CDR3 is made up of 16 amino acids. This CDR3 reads CASSPTGGVYTGELFF. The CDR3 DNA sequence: TGTGCCAGCAGCCCCACCGGAGGGGTATACACCGGGGAGCTGTTTTTT. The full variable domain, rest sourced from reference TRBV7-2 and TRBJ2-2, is GAGVSQSPSNKVTEKGKDVELRCDPISGHTALYWYRQSLGQGLEFLIYFQGNSAPDKSGLPSDRFSAERTGGSVSTLTIQRTQQEDSAVYLCASSPTGGVYTGELFFGEGSRLTVL.

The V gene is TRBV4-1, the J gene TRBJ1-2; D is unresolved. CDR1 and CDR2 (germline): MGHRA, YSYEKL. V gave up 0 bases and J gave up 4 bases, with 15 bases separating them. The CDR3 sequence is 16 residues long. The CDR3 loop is CASSQDRASGLYGYTF. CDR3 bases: TGCGCCAGCAGCCAAGATCGTGCCAGCGGCCTCTATGGCTACACCTTC.

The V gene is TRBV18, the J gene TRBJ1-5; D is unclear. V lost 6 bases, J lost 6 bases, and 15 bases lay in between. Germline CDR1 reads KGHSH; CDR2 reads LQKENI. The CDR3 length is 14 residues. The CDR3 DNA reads TGTGCCAGCTCCTCCTCGCCGGGAGTTCAGCCCCAGCATTTT. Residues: CASSSSPGVQPQHF.

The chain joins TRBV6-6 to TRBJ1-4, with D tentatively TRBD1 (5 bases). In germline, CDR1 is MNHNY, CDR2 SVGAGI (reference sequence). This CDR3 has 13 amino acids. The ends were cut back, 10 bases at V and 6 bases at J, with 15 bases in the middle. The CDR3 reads CATAGGVHEKLFF. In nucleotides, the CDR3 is TGTGCCACAGCAGGAGGGGTGCATGAAAAACTGTTTTTT.

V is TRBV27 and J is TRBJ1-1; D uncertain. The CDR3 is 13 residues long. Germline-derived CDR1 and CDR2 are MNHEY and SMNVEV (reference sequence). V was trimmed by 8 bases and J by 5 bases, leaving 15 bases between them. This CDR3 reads CASRYKKRTEAFF. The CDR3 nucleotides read TGTGCCAGCCGTTACAAGAAGCGAACTGAAGCTTTCTTT.

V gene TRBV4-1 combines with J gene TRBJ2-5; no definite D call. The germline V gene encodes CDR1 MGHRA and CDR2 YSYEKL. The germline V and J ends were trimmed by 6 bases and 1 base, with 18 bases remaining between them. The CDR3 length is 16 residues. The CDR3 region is CASRLNVGLSQETQYF. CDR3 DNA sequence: TGCGCCAGCAGGTTGAACGTGGGCCTGTCCCAAGAGACCCAGTACTTC.

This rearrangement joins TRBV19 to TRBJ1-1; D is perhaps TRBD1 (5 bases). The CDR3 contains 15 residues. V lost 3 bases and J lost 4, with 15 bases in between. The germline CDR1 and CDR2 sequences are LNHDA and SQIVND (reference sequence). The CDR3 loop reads CASSIWAGSGTEAFF. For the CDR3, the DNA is TGTGCCAGTAGTATTTGGGCAGGGTCGGGCACTGAAGCTTTCTTT. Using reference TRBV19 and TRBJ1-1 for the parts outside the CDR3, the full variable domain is DGGITQSPKYLFRKEGQNVTLSCEQNLNHDAMYWYRQDPGQGLRLIYYSQIVNDFQKGDIAEGYSVSREKKESFPLTVTSAQKNPTAFYLCASSIWAGSGTEAFFGQGTRLTVV.

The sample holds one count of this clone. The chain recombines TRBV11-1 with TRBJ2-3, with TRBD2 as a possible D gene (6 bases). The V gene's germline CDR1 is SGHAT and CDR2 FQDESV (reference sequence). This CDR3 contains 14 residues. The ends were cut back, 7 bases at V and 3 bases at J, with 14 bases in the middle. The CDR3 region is CASNKGGRTDTQYF. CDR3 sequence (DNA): TGTGCCAGCAACAAAGGAGGGAGGACAGATACGCAGTATTTT.

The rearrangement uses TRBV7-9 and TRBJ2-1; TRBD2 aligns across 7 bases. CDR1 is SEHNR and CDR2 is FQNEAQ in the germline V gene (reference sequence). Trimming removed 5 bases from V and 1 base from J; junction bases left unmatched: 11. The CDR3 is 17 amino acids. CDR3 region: CASSIERRGSSYNEQFF. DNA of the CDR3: TGTGCCAGCAGCATCGAAAGGCGCGGGAGTTCCTACAATGAGCAGTTCTTC.

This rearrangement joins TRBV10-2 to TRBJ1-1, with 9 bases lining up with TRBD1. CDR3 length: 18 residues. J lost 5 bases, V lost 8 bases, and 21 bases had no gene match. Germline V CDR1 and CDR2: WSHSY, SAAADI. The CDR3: CASALRRTGVLALTEAFF. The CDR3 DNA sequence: TGCGCCAGCGCCCTTCGTCGGACAGGGGTCTTGGCGTTGACTGAAGCTTTCTTT.

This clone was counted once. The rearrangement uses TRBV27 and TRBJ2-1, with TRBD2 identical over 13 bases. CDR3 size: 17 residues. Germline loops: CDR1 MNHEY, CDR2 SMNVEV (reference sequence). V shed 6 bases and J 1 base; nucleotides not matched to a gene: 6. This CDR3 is CASSAGTSGMSYNEQFF. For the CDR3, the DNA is TGTGCCAGCAGCGCCGGGACTAGCGGGATGTCCTACAATGAGCAGTTCTTC.

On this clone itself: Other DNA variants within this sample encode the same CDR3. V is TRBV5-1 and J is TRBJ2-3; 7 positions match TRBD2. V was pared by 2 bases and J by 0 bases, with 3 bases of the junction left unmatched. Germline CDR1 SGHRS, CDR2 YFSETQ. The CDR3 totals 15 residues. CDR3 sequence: CASSLAGSSTDTQYF. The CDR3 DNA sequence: TGCGCCAGCAGCTTAGCGGGGTCTAGCACAGATACGCAGTATTTT.

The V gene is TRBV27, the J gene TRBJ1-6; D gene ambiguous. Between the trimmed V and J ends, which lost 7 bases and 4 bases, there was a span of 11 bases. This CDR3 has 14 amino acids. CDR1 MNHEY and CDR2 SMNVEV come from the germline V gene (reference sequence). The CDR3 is CASKASPYNSPLHF. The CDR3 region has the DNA TGTGCCAGCAAAGCGTCCCCATATAATTCACCCCTCCACTTT.

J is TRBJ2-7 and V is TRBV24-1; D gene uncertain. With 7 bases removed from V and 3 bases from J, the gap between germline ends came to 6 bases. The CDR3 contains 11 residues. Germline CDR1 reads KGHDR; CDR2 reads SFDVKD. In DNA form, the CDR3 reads TGTGCCACCAGGGGCGTCTACGAGCAGTACGTC. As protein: CATRGVYEQYV.

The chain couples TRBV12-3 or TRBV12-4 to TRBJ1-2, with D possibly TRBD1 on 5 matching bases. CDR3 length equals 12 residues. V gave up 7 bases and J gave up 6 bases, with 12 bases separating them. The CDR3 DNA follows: TGTGCCAGCACCAGACCGGGGGATGGCTACACCTTC. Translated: CASTRPGDGYTF.